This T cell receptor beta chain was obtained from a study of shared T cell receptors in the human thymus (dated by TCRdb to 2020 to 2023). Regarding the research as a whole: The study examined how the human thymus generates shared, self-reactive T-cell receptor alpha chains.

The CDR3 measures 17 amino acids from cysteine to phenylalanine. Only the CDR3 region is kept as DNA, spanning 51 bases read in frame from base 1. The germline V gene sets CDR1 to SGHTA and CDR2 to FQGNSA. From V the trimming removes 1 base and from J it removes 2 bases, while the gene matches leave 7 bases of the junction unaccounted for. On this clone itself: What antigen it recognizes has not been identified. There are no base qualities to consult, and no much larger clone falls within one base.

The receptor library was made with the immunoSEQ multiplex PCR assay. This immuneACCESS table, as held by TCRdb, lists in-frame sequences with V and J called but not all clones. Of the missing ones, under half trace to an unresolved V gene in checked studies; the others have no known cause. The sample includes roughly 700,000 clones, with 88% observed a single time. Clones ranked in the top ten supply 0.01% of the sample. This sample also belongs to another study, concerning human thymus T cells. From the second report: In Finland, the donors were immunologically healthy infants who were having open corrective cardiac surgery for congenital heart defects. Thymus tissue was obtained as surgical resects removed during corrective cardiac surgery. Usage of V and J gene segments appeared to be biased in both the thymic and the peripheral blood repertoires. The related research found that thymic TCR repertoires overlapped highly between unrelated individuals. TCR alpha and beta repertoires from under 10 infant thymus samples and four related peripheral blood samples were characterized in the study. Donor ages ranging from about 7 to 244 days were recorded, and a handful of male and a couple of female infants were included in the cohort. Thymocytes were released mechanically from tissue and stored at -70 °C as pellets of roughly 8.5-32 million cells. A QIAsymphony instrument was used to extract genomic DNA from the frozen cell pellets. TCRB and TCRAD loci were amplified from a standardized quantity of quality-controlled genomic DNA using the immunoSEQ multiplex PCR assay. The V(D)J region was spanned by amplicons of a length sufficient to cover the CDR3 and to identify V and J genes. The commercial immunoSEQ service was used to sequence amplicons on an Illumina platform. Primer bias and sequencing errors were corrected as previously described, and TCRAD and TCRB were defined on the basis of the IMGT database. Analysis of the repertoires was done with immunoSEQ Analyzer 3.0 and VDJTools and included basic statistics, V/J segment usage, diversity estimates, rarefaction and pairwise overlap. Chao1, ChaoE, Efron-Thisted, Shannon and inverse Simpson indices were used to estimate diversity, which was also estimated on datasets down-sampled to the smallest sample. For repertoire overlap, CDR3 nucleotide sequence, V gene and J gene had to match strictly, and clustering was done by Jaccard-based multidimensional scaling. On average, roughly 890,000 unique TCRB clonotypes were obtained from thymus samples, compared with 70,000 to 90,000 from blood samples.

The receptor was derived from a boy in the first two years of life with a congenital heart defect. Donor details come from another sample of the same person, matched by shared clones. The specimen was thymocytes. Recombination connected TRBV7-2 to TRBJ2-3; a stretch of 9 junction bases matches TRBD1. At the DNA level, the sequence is TGTGCCAGCAGCTTAGTCTGTAGGGACAGGGACACAGATACGCAGTATTTT. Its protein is CASSLVCRDRDTDTQYF.